One and the same sample provided the 2 T cell receptor beta chains below, sequenced in a study of cytomegalovirus exposure and HLA in healthy donors. 13 Jbeta primers and 60 Vbeta primers were used for the PCR. The protocol was immunoSEQ multiplex PCR, while the TCRdb copy is restricted to in-frame clones and leaves out a portion. The table records about 160,000 clones, about two thirds of them present only once. The sample was PBMCs. The source of these receptors is a young woman in good health and CMV-seronegative.

The chain carries TRBV7-9 and TRBJ2-5; the D gene is possibly TRBD2 (6 bases). CDR3 length: 15 residues. Germline V gives CDR1 SEHNR, CDR2 FQNEAQ (reference sequence). Trimming took 2 bases from V and 1 from J, leaving 11 bases between them. CDR3 region: CASSLIGEAQETQYF. The CDR3, as DNA: TGTGCCAGCAGCTTAATAGGGGAGGCCCAAGAGACCCAGTACTTC.

The chain has TRBV7-6 and TRBJ2-7, with TRBD1 identical over 7 bases. V shed 2 bases, J shed 5 bases, and the junction held 6 bases outside the gene matches. The CDR3 is 14 residues long. The V gene's germline CDR1 is SGHVS and CDR2 FNYEAQ. CDR3 bases: TGTGCCAGCAGCTTAACGACAGGGTCGGACGAGCAGTACTTC. It yields the protein CASSLTTGSDEQYF.